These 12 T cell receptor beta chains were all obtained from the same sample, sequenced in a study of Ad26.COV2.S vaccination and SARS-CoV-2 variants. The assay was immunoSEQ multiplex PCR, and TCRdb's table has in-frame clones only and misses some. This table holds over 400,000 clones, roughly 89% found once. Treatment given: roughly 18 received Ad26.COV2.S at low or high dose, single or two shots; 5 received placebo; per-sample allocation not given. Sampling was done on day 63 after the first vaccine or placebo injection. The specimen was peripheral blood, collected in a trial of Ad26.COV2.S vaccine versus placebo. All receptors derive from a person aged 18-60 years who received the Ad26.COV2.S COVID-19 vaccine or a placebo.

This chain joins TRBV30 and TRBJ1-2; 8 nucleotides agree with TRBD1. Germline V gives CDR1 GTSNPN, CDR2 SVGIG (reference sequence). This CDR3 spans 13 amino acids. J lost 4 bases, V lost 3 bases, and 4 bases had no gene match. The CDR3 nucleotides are TGTGCCTGGAGCGGGGACAGGTCCTATGGCTACACCTTC. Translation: CAWSGDRSYGYTF.

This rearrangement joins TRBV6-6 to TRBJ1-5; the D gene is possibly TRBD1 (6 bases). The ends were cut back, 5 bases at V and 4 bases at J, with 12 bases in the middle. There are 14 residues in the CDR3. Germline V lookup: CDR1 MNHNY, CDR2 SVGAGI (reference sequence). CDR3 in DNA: TGTGCCAGCAGTGGACTACAGGGAAATCAGCCCCAGCATTTT. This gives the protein CASSGLQGNQPQHF.

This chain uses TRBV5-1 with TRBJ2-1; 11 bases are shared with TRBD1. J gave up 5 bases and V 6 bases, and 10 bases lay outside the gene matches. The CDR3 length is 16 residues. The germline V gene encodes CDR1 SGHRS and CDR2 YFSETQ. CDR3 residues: CASTADGDRGNNEQFF. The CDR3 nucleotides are TGCGCCAGCACCGCCGATGGGGACAGGGGGAACAATGAGCAGTTCTTC.

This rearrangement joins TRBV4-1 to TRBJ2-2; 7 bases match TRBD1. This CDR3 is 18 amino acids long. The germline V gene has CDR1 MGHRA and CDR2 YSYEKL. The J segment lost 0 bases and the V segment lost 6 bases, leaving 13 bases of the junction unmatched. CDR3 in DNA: TGCGCCAGCAGGGTGTCGGTGTTAGGGGGCGCGAACACCGGGGAGCTGTTTTTT. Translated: CASRVSVLGGANTGELFF.

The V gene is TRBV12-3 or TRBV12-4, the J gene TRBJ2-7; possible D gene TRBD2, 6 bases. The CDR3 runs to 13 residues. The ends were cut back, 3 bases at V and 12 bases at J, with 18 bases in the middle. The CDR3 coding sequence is TGTGCCAGCAGTTTCTCGGTGGGGACTCTTCCGTACTTC. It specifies CASSFSVGTLPYF.

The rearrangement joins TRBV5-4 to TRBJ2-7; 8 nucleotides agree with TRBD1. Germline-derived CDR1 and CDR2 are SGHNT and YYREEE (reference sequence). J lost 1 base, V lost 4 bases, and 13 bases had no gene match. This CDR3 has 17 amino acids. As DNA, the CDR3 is TGTGCCAGCAGCGTAATCGGACAGGGCCCAACTTCCTACGAGCAGTACTTC. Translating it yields CASSVIGQGPTSYEQYF.

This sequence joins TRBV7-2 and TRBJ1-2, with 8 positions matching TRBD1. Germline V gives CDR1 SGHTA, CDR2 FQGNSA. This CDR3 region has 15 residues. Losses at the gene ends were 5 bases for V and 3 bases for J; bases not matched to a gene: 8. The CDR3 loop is CASSPRTGLDYGYTF. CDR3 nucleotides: TGTGCCAGCAGCCCACGGACAGGGCTCGACTATGGCTACACCTTC.

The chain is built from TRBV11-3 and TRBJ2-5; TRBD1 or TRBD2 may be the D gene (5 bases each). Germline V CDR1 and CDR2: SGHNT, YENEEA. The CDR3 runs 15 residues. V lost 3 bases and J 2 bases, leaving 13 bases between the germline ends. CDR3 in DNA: TGTGCCAGCAGCTTTTGGGCCGGGGCTCAAGAGACCCAGTACTTC. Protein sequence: CASSFWAGAQETQYF.

The CDR3 region has the DNA TGCGCCAGCAGCCAAGCTAGCGGGGGGCCGCAAAACATTCAGTACTTC. Translating it yields CASSQASGGPQNIQYF. The V call is TRBV4-3, the J call TRBJ2-4; the match to TRBD2 covers 11 bases. The germline CDR1 and CDR2 sequences are LGHNA and YSLEER. Losses at the gene ends were 1 base for V and 5 bases for J; bases not matched to a gene: 4. The CDR3 is 16 amino acids.

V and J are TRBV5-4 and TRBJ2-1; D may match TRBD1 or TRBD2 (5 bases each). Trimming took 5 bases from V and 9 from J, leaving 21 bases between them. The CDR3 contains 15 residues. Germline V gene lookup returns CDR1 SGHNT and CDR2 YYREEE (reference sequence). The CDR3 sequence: CASRQGGAGGSEQFF. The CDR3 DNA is TGTGCCAGCAGGCAGGGCGGCGCGGGTGGGAGTGAGCAGTTCTTC.

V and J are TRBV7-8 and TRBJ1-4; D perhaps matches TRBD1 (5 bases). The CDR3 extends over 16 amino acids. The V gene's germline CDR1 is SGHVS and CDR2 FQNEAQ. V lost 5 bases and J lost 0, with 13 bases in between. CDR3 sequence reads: CASSPGTLATNEKLFF. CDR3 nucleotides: TGTGCCAGCAGCCCCGGGACCCTCGCAACTAATGAAAAACTGTTTTTT.

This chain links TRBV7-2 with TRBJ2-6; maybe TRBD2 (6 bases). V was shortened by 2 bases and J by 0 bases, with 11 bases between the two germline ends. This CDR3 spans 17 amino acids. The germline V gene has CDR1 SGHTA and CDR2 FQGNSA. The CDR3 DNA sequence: TGTGCCAGCAGCTTAAGGTGGGGGGACTCTGGGGCCAACGTCCTGACTTTC. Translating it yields CASSLRWGDSGANVLTF.